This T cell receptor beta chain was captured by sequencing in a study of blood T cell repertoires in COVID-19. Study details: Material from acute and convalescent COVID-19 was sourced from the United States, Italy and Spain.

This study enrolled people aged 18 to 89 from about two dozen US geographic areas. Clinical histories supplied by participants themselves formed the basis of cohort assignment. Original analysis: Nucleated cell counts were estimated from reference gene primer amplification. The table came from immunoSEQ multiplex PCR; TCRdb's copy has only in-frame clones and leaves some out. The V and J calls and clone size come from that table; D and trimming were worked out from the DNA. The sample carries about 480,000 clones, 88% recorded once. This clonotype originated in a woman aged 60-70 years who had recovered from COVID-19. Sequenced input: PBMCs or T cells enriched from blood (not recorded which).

The CDR3 DNA follows: TGTGCCAGCAGTGGACGGGACAGGGACGATCAGCCCCAGCATTTT. Its translation is CASSGRDRDDQPQHF. The V and J genes are TRBV2 and TRBJ1-5; 9 bases agree with TRBD1. CDR3 length equals 15 residues. Germline CDR1 reads SNHLY; CDR2 reads FYNNEI. With V trimmed by 4 bases and J by 5 bases, 6 bases remained unmatched.